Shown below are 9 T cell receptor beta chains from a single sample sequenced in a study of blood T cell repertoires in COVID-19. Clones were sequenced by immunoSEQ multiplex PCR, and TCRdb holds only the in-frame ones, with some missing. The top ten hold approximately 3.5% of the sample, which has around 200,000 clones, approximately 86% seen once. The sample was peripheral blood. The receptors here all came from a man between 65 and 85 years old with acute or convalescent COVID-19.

The CDR3 here is CATRDNSNYGYTF. As DNA, the CDR3 is TGTGCCACCAGGGATAACAGTAACTATGGCTACACCTTC. The chain links TRBV15 to TRBJ1-2, with D uncertain. Trimming took 6 bases from V and 1 from J, leaving 9 bases between them. Germline V lookup: CDR1 LNHNV, CDR2 YYDKDF (reference sequence). The length of the CDR3 is 13 residues.

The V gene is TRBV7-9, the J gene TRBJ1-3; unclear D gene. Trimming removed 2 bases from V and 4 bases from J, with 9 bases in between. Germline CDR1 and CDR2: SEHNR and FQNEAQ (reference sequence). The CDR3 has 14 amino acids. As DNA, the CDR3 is TGTGCCAGCAGCTTAAGAGGGTCCGGAAACACCATATATTTT. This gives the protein CASSLRGSGNTIYF.

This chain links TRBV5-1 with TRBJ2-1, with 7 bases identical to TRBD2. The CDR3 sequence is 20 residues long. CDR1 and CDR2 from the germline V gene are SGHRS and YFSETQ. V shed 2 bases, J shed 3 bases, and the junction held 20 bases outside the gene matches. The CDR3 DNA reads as TGCGCCAGCAGCTTCGGGACTAATATTCGAACCTGGGGCGGCTACAATGAGCAGTTCTTC. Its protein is CASSFGTNIRTWGGYNEQFF.

The CDR3 DNA is TGTGCCAGCAGCTTAACGTGGGAGAATGAGCAGTTCTTC. Protein product: CASSLTWENEQFF. The V gene is TRBV7-3, the J gene TRBJ2-1; weak D call: TRBD2 (5 bases). Germline V gives CDR1 SGHTA, CDR2 FQGTGA. The CDR3 extends over 13 amino acids. V dropped 0 bases and J dropped 7 bases, with 7 bases sitting between them.

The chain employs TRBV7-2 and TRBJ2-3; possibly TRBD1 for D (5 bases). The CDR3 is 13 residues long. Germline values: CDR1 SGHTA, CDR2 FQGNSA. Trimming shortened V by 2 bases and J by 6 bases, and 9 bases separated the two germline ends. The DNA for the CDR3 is TGTGCCAGCAGCTTACAGGCAGGGGATACGCAGTATTTT. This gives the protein CASSLQAGDTQYF.

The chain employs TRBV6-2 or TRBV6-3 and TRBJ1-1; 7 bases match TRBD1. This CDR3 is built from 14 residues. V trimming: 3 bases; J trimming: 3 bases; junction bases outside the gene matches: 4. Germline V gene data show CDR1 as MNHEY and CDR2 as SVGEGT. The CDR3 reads CASSYKGGYTEAFF. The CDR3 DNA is TGTGCCAGCAGTTATAAAGGGGGCTACACTGAAGCTTTCTTT.

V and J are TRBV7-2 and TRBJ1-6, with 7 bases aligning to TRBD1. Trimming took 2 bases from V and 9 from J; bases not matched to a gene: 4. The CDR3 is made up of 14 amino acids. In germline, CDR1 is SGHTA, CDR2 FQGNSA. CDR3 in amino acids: CASSLQGVGSPLHF. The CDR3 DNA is TGTGCCAGCAGCTTACAGGGGGTAGGTTCACCCCTCCACTTT.

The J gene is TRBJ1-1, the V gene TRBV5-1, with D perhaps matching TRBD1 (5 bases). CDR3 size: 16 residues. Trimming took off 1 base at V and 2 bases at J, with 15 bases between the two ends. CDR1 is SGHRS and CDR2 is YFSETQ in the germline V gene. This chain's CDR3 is CASSLMGQTGNTEAFF. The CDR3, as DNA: TGCGCCAGCAGCTTGATGGGGCAGACCGGAAACACTGAAGCTTTCTTT. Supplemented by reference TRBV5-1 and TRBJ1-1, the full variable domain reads KAGVTQTPRYLIKTRGQQVTLSCSPISGHRSVSWYQQTPGQGLQFLFEYFSETQRNKGNFPGRFSGRQFSNSRSEMNVSTLELGDSALYLCASSLMGQTGNTEAFFGQGTRLTVV.

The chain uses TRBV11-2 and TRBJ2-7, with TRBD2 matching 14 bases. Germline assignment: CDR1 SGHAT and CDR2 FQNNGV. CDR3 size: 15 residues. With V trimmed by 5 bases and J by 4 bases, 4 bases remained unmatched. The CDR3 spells CASSLGLAGAYEQYF. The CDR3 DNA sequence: TGTGCCAGCAGCCTGGGACTAGCGGGAGCGTACGAGCAGTACTTC. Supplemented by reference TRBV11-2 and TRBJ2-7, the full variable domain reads EAGVAQSPRYKIIEKRQSVAFWCNPISGHATLYWYQQILGQGPKLLIQFQNNGVVDDSQLPKDRFSAERLKGVDSTLKIQPAKLEDSAVYLCASSLGLAGAYEQYFGPGTRLTVT.